The T cell receptor beta chain described here comes from a study of T cell repertoires in cytomegalovirus infection. This clonotype has a count of ten or more. TCRdb recomputed calls from the reads with MiXCR, one row per CDR3 protein. The repertoire has 500,000 or so distinct CDR3 sequences, approximately 15% of them found once; the top ten carry around 25%. V was pared by 3 bases and J by 5 bases, with 13 bases of the junction left unmatched. This CDR3 has 18 residues. Germline V gene sequence: CDR1 LGHNA, CDR2 YNFKEQ. This sequence was found in a human donor in good health (CMV status not recorded). Some clones in this sample may be carry-over from other donors' samples. Sequencing was carried out using CD8+ T cells from PBMCs. The V gene is TRBV4-2, the J gene TRBJ1-6; 7 bases fit TRBD1. The CDR3 region has the DNA TGTGCCAGCAGCCACGGGACAGAGGAAAGGCTAGATAATTCACCCCTCCACTTT. This sequence encodes CASSHGTEERLDNSPLHF.